The entry that follows covers one TCR beta chain sequence. Authors' data handling: The authors estimated nucleated cell counts from reference gene primer amplification. TCRdb's table, derived via immunoSEQ multiplex PCR, lists solely in-frame clones and lacks some. V, J and clone size are those of that table, while D and trimming were read from the DNA. In the table there are approximately 200,000 clones, around four fifths of which are singletons. The sample is drawn from a study of blood T cell repertoires in COVID-19. Study-wide context: Samples came from the United States, Italy and Spain, spanning acute and convalescent COVID-19.

Trimming took off 0 bases at V and 2 bases at J, with 5 bases between the two ends. The CDR3 extends over 14 amino acids. CDR1 and CDR2 from the germline V gene are ENHRY and SYGVKD. It was during active infection that Seattle patients were enrolled and then longitudinally followed. Material: peripheral blood. The V gene is TRBV10-3, the J gene TRBJ1-5; D not certain. This TCR was sampled from an elderly woman with COVID-19, enrolled during active disease. Written as DNA, the CDR3 is TGTGCCATCAGTGAGTCGAGTGGCAATCAGCCCCAGCATTTT. This encodes CAISESSGNQPQHF.